This T cell receptor beta chain emerged from a study of OX40 agonist ivuxolimab in advanced cancers. Study background: Checkpoint inhibitors had been given previously to 35% to 50% of patients.

This clone was counted a few times. This table comes from immunoSEQ multiplex PCR, and its TCRdb copy is limited to in-frame clones, with some not included. The data contain some 99,000 clones, around 90% of them singletons. Germline lookup yields CDR1 LGHNA and CDR2 YSLEER. V lost 1 base and J 7 bases, leaving 11 bases between the germline ends. The CDR3 has 14 residues. The chain recombines TRBV4-3 with TRBJ2-1; D uncertain. The specimen comprised CD4+ or CD8+ T cells sorted from blood, sampled in a trial of the OX40 agonist ivuxolimab. The clonotype was recovered from an adult with an advanced solid tumor such as melanoma, head and neck, liver or kidney cancer. In DNA form, the CDR3 reads TGCGCCAGCAGCCAAGTTTACGGTGGGAATGAGCAGTTCTTC. This translates into CASSQVYGGNEQFF.